Below are 9 T cell receptor beta chains sequenced from a single sample in a study. TCRdb reprocessed the 5' RACE reads with MiXCR, giving one entry per CDR3 protein. The sample records 60,000 to 65,000 distinct CDR3 sequences, 22% being singletons. The material sequenced was memory CD4+ T cells sorted from a lymph node. Subset meaning: memory CD4+ T cells, CD4+CD45RO+CD25-. The receptors were gathered from a female donor with breast cancer.

V gene TRBV5-1 combines with J gene TRBJ2-1; maybe TRBD2 (5 bases). V shed 6 bases and J shed 9 bases, with 16 bases lying between them. This CDR3 has 13 amino acids. The germline V gene has CDR1 SGHRS and CDR2 YFSETQ. The CDR3 loop is CASTFGKAGEQFF. The DNA for the CDR3 is TGCGCCAGCACCTTTGGCAAGGCGGGTGAGCAGTTCTTC. Drawing the rest from reference TRBV5-1 and TRBJ2-1, the complete variable domain is KAGVTQTPRYLIKTRGQQVTLSCSPISGHRSVSWYQQTPGQGLQFLFEYFSETQRNKGNFPGRFSGRQFSNSRSEMNVSTLELGDSALYLCASTFGKAGEQFFGPGTRLTVL.

Many counts were recorded for this clonotype. This chain connects TRBV7-9 to TRBJ1-2; 7 bases match TRBD1. Per germline, CDR1 SEHNR and CDR2 FQNEAQ (reference sequence). This CDR3 contains 13 residues. The V segment lost 5 bases and the J segment 8 bases; nucleotides outside the gene matches: 8. This chain's CDR3 is CASSDLRGLGYTF. CDR3 in DNA: TGTGCCAGCAGCGATCTAAGGGGGCTAGGCTACACCTTC.

Note on this clonotype: One base away lies a much larger clone, so this may be a sequencing read error. V gene TRBV4-3 combines with J gene TRBJ2-1; no definite D call. This CDR3 spans 12 amino acids. The germline V gene encodes CDR1 LGHNA and CDR2 YSLEER. V lost 3 bases and J lost 10, with 10 bases in between. CDR3 residues: CASSQAGEEQFF. The CDR3 DNA follows: TGCGCCAGCAGCCAGGCAGGCGAGGAGCAGTTCTTC.

The sample holds one count of this clonotype. A much larger clone sits a single nucleotide away, making a read error possible. The V gene is TRBV5-1, the J gene TRBJ1-5, with 11 nucleotides matching TRBD1. V shed 4 bases, J shed 5 bases, and the junction held 5 bases outside the gene matches. Germline assignment: CDR1 SGHRS and CDR2 YFSETQ. CDR3 length: 15 amino acids. CDR3 coding DNA: TGCGCCAGCAGCCGGACAGGGGGCTACGATCAGCCCCAGCATTTT. It encodes CASSRTGGYDQPQHF.

This clonotype turned up a few times. This rearrangement joins TRBV20-1 to TRBJ2-1, with TRBD2 matching 11 bases. V was clipped by 3 bases and J by 3 bases; unmatched bases: 4. Looked up from germline, CDR1 is DFQATT and CDR2 is SNEGSKA (reference sequence). The CDR3 has 15 amino acids. CDR3 residues: CSASGLAGYYNEQFF. For the CDR3, the DNA is TGCAGTGCTAGCGGACTAGCGGGTTACTACAATGAGCAGTTCTTC.

This clonotype was detected ten times or more. The rearrangement links TRBV29-1 to TRBJ2-1, with 13 bases aligning to TRBD2. This CDR3 is built from 15 residues. The V gene end was trimmed by 8 bases and the J gene end by 0 bases; junction bases not matched to a gene: 4. In germline, CDR1 is SQVTM, CDR2 ANQGSEA. This chain's CDR3 is CSTRTSGSSYNEQFF. The CDR3 region has the DNA TGCAGCACCAGGACTAGCGGGAGCTCCTACAATGAGCAGTTCTTC.

This chain connects TRBV9 to TRBJ2-7; D is perhaps TRBD1 or TRBD2 (6 bases each). V was cut by 4 bases and J by 5 bases, with 16 bases left in between. The CDR3 covers 14 residues. CDR1 and CDR2 from the germline V gene are SGDLS and YYNGEE. This chain's CDR3 is CASSQGGWSDEQYF. The CDR3 DNA reads as TGTGCCAGCAGCCAAGGGGGGTGGTCTGACGAGCAGTACTTC. Full variable domain (outside the CDR3, taken from reference TRBV9 and TRBJ2-7): DSGVTQTPKHLITATGQRVTLRCSPRSGDLSVYWYQQSLDQGLQFLIQYYNGEERAKGNILERFSAQQFPDLHSELNLSSLELGDSALYFCASSQGGWSDEQYFGPGTRLTVT.

This chain links TRBV3-1 with TRBJ1-4, with 7 bases identical to TRBD1. Trimming cost V 0 bases and J 5 bases; bases outside gene matches: 6. Germline values: CDR1 LGHDT, CDR2 YNNKEL (reference sequence). This CDR3 spans 16 amino acids. The CDR3 loop is CASSQDWGQRNEKLFF. The DNA of the CDR3 is TGTGCCAGCAGCCAAGATTGGGGACAGAGGAATGAAAAACTGTTTTTT.

This clonotype occurred many times. This chain joins TRBV7-9 and TRBJ2-3, with D hard to call. The germline V gene encodes CDR1 SEHNR and CDR2 FQNEAQ (reference sequence). Trimming left V 1 base short and J 8 bases short, with 10 bases between. The CDR3 sequence is 13 residues long. DNA for the CDR3: TGTGCCAGCAGCTTAGGTTGGGTTGGTACGCAGTATTTT. Translating gives CASSLGWVGTQYF.